Only a few counts were recorded for the clone carrying this T cell receptor beta chain. The antigen remains undetermined. The sample belongs to a study of response to subunit inactivated influenza vaccine. Study-wide results and limits: A suggestion made by the authors is that each seasonal influenza vaccination recruits few new T cells.

A single record per CDR3 protein comes from TCRdb applying MiXCR to the RT-PCR reads. The table shows roughly 700,000 distinct CDR3 sequences, with approximately 15% occurring only once. The length of the CDR3 is 14 residues. CDR1 is LGHDT, CDR2 YNNKEL, per germline (reference sequence). Deletions cut 4 bases from V and 6 bases from J, with 16 bases between. The rearrangement uses TRBV3-1 and TRBJ2-7, with D uncertain. The source is a man between 45 and 60 years old who received an inactivated influenza vaccine. The sequencing used PBMCs from blood, collected roughly 12 days after vaccination. CDR3 DNA sequence: TGTGCCAGCAGCCCCCTATCCCTTGGCCTCGAGCAGTACTTC. Residues: CASSPLSLGLEQYF.